This TCR beta chain appears in the sequencing data of a study of tumor-infiltrating lymphocytes in primary liver carcinoma. Overall study: Tumors, staged T1-T3 N0M0, spanned about 4.2 to 10 cm. The study obtained roughly 3.5 to 7.13 million productive TCRbeta reads per sample, similar across tissue types.

Unmatched junction bases numbered 14, after V lost 1 base and J lost 10 bases. Germline V gives CDR1 SGHDN, CDR2 FVKESK. This CDR3 spans 16 amino acids. Unsorted whole blood served as the source of blood RNA, and germline DNA was extracted as well. TCR beta cDNA came from around 0.5 ug total RNA, primed with a constant-region primer. Three nested multiplex PCR rounds of slightly modified ARM-PCR generated TCR beta libraries. Two initial PCR rounds of around 10 cycles each paired TRBV1-TRBV30 forward primers with a C-beta reverse primer. TCRdb independently ran MiXCR on the multiplex PCR reads; one entry per CDR3 protein. The table lists about 320,000 distinct CDR3 sequences, 65% of them singletons.

The chain couples TRBV14 to TRBJ2-7; TRBD2 matches 9 bases. The TCR comes from a man aged 35 to 55 with primary liver carcinoma and hepatitis B virus infection. The sequenced sample consisted of peripheral blood. The CDR3 region is CASSQGVQAGGRDQYF. CDR3 nucleotide sequence: TGTGCCAGCAGCCAAGGGGTCCAAGCGGGAGGTCGGGATCAGTACTTC.